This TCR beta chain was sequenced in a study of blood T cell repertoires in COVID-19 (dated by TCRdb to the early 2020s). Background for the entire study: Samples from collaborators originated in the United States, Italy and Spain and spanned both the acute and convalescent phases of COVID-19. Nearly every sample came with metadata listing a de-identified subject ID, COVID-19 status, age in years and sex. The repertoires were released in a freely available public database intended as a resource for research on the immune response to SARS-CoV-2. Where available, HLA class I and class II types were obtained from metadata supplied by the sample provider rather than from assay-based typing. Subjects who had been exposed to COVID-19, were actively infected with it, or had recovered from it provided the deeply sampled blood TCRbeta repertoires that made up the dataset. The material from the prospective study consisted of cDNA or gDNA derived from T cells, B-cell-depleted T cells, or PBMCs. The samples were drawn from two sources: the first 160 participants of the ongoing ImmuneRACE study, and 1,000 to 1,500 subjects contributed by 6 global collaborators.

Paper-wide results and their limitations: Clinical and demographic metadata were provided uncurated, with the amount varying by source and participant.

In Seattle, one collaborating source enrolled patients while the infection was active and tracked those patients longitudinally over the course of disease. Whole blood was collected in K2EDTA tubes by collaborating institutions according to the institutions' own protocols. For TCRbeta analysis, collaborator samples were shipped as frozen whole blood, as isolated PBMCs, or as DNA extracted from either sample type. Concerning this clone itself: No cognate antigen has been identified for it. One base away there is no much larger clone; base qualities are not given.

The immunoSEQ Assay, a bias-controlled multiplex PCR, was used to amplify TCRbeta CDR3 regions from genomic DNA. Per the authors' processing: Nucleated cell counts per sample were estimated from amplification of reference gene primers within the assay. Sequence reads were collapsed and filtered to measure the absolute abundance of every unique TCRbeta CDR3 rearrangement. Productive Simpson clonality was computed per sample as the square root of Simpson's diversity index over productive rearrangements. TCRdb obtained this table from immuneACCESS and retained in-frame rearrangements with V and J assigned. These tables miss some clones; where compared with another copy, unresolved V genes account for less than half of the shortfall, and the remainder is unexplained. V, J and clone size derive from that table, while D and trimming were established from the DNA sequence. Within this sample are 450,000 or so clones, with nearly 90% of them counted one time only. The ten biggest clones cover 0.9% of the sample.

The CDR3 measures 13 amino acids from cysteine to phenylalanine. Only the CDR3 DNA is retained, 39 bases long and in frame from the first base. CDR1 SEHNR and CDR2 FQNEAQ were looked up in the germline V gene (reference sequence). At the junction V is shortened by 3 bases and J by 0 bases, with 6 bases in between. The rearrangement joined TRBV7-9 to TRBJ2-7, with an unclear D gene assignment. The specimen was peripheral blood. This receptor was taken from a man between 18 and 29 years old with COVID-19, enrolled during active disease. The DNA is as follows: TGTGCCAGCAGCTTCGGGTTCTCCTACGAGCAGTACTTC. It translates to CASSFGFSYEQYF.